These 27 T cell receptor beta chains were sequenced from one sample in a study of identical twins. TCRdb redid the calling of the 5' RACE reads with MiXCR, one entry per CDR3 protein. The sample has 700,000 or so distinct CDR3 sequences; approximately 9% are singletons. The same specimen was also included in a second study, on yellow fever vaccine responses in identical twins.

The specimen sequenced was PBMCs. Receptors were obtained from a woman between 18 and 30 years old in good health.

The chain is built from TRBV11-2 and TRBJ2-5; D is unresolved. The CDR3 is 18 amino acids. CDR1 SGHAT and CDR2 FQNNGV come from the germline V gene. Trimming took 0 bases from V and 0 from J, leaving 17 bases between them. Here the CDR3 reads CASSLESIVRIYQETQYF. The CDR3 nucleotides read TGTGCCAGCAGCTTAGAGTCAATCGTCCGCATATACCAAGAGACCCAGTACTTC.

This clonotype was observed a handful of times. The genes are TRBV18 and TRBJ2-7, with D hard to call. This CDR3 contains 14 residues. V lost 0 bases to trimming and J lost 3 bases, with 9 bases between them. In germline, CDR1 is KGHSH, CDR2 LQKENI. Here the CDR3 reads CASSPPGLGYEQYF. Written as DNA, the CDR3 is TGTGCCAGCTCACCACCGGGTTTAGGCTACGAGCAGTACTTC.

V is TRBV7-9 and J is TRBJ2-6; D gene unclear. This CDR3 spans 16 amino acids. Germline assignment: CDR1 SEHNR and CDR2 FQNEAQ (reference sequence). Trimming removed 3 bases at V and 0 bases at J, with 9 bases between. CDR3 nucleotide sequence: TGTGCCAGCAGCTTTTACCGAGGCTCTGGGGCCAACGTCCTGACTTTC. It encodes CASSFYRGSGANVLTF.

Ten or more counts support this clonotype. The CDR3 sequence: CASRTTPEAYEQYF. The CDR3 nucleotides read TGTGCCAGCCGGACAACCCCAGAAGCCTACGAGCAGTACTTC. The chain is built from TRBV18 and TRBJ2-7; D possibly corresponds to TRBD1 (5 bases). Germline V gives CDR1 KGHSH, CDR2 LQKENI. V was cut by 8 bases and J by 2 bases, with 16 bases left in between. The CDR3 extends over 14 amino acids.

This clonotype showed up just a few times. The gene calls are TRBV27 and TRBJ2-1; 9 bases align to TRBD1. The CDR3 has 14 residues. The germline CDR1 and CDR2 sequences are MNHEY and SMNVEV (reference sequence). The J segment lost 8 bases and the V segment lost 10 bases, leaving 12 bases of the junction unmatched. CDR3 loop: CATRTGQGRDEQFF. The CDR3, as DNA: TGTGCCACCAGAACGGGACAGGGACGCGATGAGCAGTTCTTC.

The rearrangement joins TRBV20-1 to TRBJ2-3; 8 bases match TRBD2. Unmatched junction bases numbered 15, after V lost 6 bases and J lost 4 bases. Per the germline V gene, CDR1 is DFQATT and CDR2 is SNEGSKA (reference sequence). The CDR3 is made up of 16 amino acids. The CDR3 DNA is TGCAGTGCACCGAGATCGGGGGGGCAGAGGGCAGATACGCAGTATTTT. Translated: CSAPRSGGQRADTQYF.

There are many counts of this clonotype. The chain couples TRBV28 to TRBJ1-1; D unclear. The CDR3 is 16 amino acids. V was trimmed by 6 bases and J by 0 bases, leaving 17 bases between them. The germline V gene encodes CDR1 MDHEN and CDR2 SYDVKM. The CDR3 loop reads CASSQPEGLMNTEAFF. The CDR3, as DNA: TGTGCCAGCAGCCAGCCCGAGGGCCTCATGAACACTGAAGCTTTCTTT.

The chain links TRBV21-1 to TRBJ2-5. TRBV21-1 is a pseudogene. This CDR3 region has 12 residues. CDR3 residues: CASSNVRKTQYF. The CDR3 bases are TGTGCCAGCAGCAATGTTCGAAAGACCCAGTACTTC.

The CDR3 sequence: CASSQDRAANTEAFF. The CDR3 nucleotides are TGCGCCAGCAGCCAAGATCGGGCAGCGAACACTGAAGCTTTCTTT. V and J are TRBV4-3 and TRBJ1-1, with D uncertain. Germline CDR1 reads LGHNA; CDR2 reads YSLEER. There are 15 residues in the CDR3. Trimming cost V 0 bases and J 1 base, with 9 bases left between them.

At least ten counts were recorded for this clonotype. The chain links TRBV11-2 to TRBJ2-3; 9 bases are a match to TRBD1. The CDR3 has 15 amino acids. J gave up 6 bases and V 5 bases, and 9 bases lay outside the gene matches. Looked up from germline, CDR1 is SGHAT and CDR2 is FQNNGV. CDR3 DNA: TGTGCCAGCAGCCCACAGGGGGCCTTTCGGGATACGCAGTATTTT. As protein: CASSPQGAFRDTQYF.

This rearrangement joins TRBV30 to TRBJ2-1; a weak D match, TRBD2 (5 bases). There are 13 residues in the CDR3. Trimming removed 0 bases from V and 9 bases from J, with 12 bases in between. Germline CDR1 and CDR2: GTSNPN and SVGIG (reference sequence). The CDR3 region is CAWSVGLYSEQFF. In DNA form, the CDR3 reads TGTGCCTGGAGTGTAGGACTCTACTCTGAGCAGTTCTTC.

This clonotype has just a few counts. This rearrangement joins TRBV28 to TRBJ2-3; 9 bases are shared with TRBD2. The CDR3 extends over 15 amino acids. CDR1 MDHEN and CDR2 SYDVKM come from the germline V gene. With V trimmed by 7 bases and J by 0 bases, 5 bases remained unmatched. In DNA form, the CDR3 reads TGTGCCAGCACCCCCGCGGGAGGGAGCACAGATACGCAGTATTTT. This sequence encodes CASTPAGGSTDTQYF.

The rearrangement links TRBV4-1 to TRBJ2-7; 9 bases fit TRBD2. The CDR3 loop spans 17 amino acids. CDR1 is MGHRA and CDR2 is YSYEKL in the germline V gene. Trimming removed 2 bases from V and 0 bases from J; junction bases left unmatched: 8. The CDR3, as DNA: TGCGCCAGCAGCCAACACTCCCTTAGCGGGAGCTCCTACGAGCAGTACTTC. This codes for CASSQHSLSGSSYEQYF.

This chain links TRBV20-1 with TRBJ2-3; the D call may be TRBD1 or TRBD2 (5 bases each). The CDR3 runs to 16 residues. Germline assignment: CDR1 DFQATT and CDR2 SNEGSKA (reference sequence). V was shortened by 3 bases and J by 3 bases, with 19 bases between the two germline ends. The CDR3: CSASPAEGWGTDTQYF. In nucleotides, the CDR3 is TGCAGTGCTAGCCCCGCCGAGGGGTGGGGGACAGATACGCAGTATTTT.

The table lists this clonotype with many counts. The chain uses TRBV12-3 or TRBV12-4 and TRBJ1-1, with a weak D call TRBD1 (5 bases). This CDR3 is 14 amino acids long. Trimming left V 0 bases short and J 6 bases short, with 11 bases between. The CDR3 coding sequence is TGTGCCAGCAGTTTAGCGGGGGGTAACGCTGAAGCTTTCTTT. Translated: CASSLAGGNAEAFF.

This clonotype showed up many times. The V and J genes are TRBV12-3 or TRBV12-4 and TRBJ1-1; 7 bases align to TRBD1. CDR3 length: 14 amino acids. After removal of 6 bases from V and 1 base from J, the junction contained 5 bases not matched to a gene. This CDR3 is CASRLQGKNTEAFF. CDR3 bases: TGTGCCAGCAGGCTACAGGGGAAGAACACTGAAGCTTTCTTT.

This clonotype was counted a few times. The chain uses TRBV20-1 and TRBJ2-1, with 12 bases lining up with TRBD2. Losses at the gene ends were 6 bases for V and 4 bases for J; bases not matched to a gene: 4. The CDR3 is made up of 14 amino acids. Per germline, CDR1 DFQATT and CDR2 SNEGSKA (reference sequence). The DNA for the CDR3 is TGCAGTGCAAGGACTAGCGGGGATTACAATGAGCAGTTCTTC. Protein sequence: CSARTSGDYNEQFF.

The chain combines TRBV5-1 with TRBJ2-7; 9 positions agree with TRBD1. V was clipped by 0 bases and J by 2 bases; unmatched bases: 9. Germline V gene sequence: CDR1 SGHRS, CDR2 YFSETQ. The CDR3 extends over 17 amino acids. The CDR3 is CASSLAVLQGAPYEQYF. The CDR3, as DNA: TGCGCCAGCAGCTTGGCCGTGCTACAGGGGGCCCCCTACGAGCAGTACTTC.

This clonotype appeared many times. V usage is TRBV12-3 or TRBV12-4 and J usage is TRBJ1-6; D might be TRBD1 (5 bases). The CDR3 covers 15 residues. The V end was cut by 2 bases, the J end by 7 bases, with 12 bases between. The CDR3 sequence: CASSLQGAGNSPLHF. CDR3 nucleotides: TGTGCCAGCAGTTTACAAGGGGCAGGGAATTCACCCCTCCACTTT.

J is TRBJ2-5 and V is TRBV24-1; 8 bases match TRBD1. Germline CDR1 KGHDR, CDR2 SFDVKD. The CDR3 has 16 residues. Trimming took 0 bases from V and 3 from J; bases not matched to a gene: 5. In DNA, the CDR3 is TGTGCCACCAGTGATTTGGCAGGGGGCGTGGAAGAGACCCAGTACTTC. Amino acids: CATSDLAGGVEETQYF.

The chain carries TRBV4-1 and TRBJ2-3; 10 nucleotides line up with TRBD1. The CDR3 has 18 amino acids. CDR1 and CDR2 from the germline V gene are MGHRA and YSYEKL. Germline trimming cut 3 bases from V and 1 base from J; bases unmatched to any gene: 10. In DNA, the CDR3 is TGCGCCAGCAGCCAGGCGGAGGTAGGGACAGGGGGCACAGATACGCAGTATTTT. Encoded protein: CASSQAEVGTGGTDTQYF.

This clonotype was counted a few times. Relative to the germline gene, one junction end is altered; a read error may explain this. The chain uses TRBV7-3 and TRBJ2-3, with 11 bases identical to TRBD2. CDR3 length: 12 residues. Germline CDR1 and CDR2: SGHTA and FQGTGA. Here the CDR3 DNA reads TGTGCCAGCAGCATGGGACTAGCGGAAGTGATTTTT. It codes for CASSMGLAEVIF. Using reference TRBV7-3 and TRBJ2-3 for the parts outside the CDR3, the full variable domain is GAGVSQTPSNKVTEKGKYVELRCDPISGHTALYWYRQSLGQGPEFLIYFQGTGAADDSGLPNDRFFAVRPEGSVSTLKIQRTERGDSAVYLCASSMGLAEVIFGPGTRLTVL.

This clonotype was seen a handful of times. The chain carries TRBV5-1 and TRBJ2-2; D possibly corresponds to TRBD1 (5 bases). This CDR3 is 15 amino acids long. V was clipped by 0 bases and J by 2 bases, with 8 bases between them. CDR1 is SGHRS and CDR2 is YFSETQ in the germline V gene. The CDR3 bases are TGCGCCAGCAGCTTGGCCAGGGCAAACACCGGGGAGCTGTTTTTT. It is translated as CASSLARANTGELFF.

Details on this clonotype: It may be a read error: a sequence one base away is much more abundant. V and J are TRBV27 and TRBJ2-5; no definite D call. V was shortened by 7 bases and J by 5 bases, with 20 bases between the two germline ends. The CDR3 loop spans 15 amino acids. The germline V gene encodes CDR1 MNHEY and CDR2 SMNVEV (reference sequence). CDR3 sequence: CASNLNGRVEETQYF. As DNA, the CDR3 is TGTGCCAGCAACCTCAACGGAAGGGTTGAGGAGACCCAGTACTTC.

This clonotype has more than one count but fewer than ten. The gene calls are TRBV6-2 or TRBV6-3 and TRBJ2-2; D is undetermined. The CDR3 runs to 11 residues. With 5 bases removed from V and 8 bases from J, the gap between germline ends came to 6 bases. The V gene's germline CDR1 is MNHEY and CDR2 SVGEGT. CDR3 residues: CASSTRGELFF. The CDR3 DNA follows: TGTGCCAGCAGTACCCGGGGGGAGCTGTTTTTT.

This clonotype was found a few times. CDR3 region: CASSRLGSETYNEQFF. In nucleotides, the CDR3 is TGTGCCAGCAGCCGTCTGGGGAGCGAGACATACAATGAGCAGTTCTTC. The genes are TRBV14 and TRBJ2-1; the D gene is possibly TRBD2 (5 bases). Germline values: CDR1 SGHDN, CDR2 FVKESK. Trimming shortened V by 4 bases and J by 4 bases, and 17 bases separated the two germline ends. This CDR3 contains 16 residues.

This clonotype was found a few times. This sequence joins TRBV28 and TRBJ2-2; possibly TRBD2 for D (5 bases). The CDR3 spans 13 residues. Trimming removed 8 bases at V and 5 bases at J, with 12 bases between. Germline V gives CDR1 MDHEN, CDR2 SYDVKM. The CDR3: CASPAPGTGELFF. In DNA form, the CDR3 reads TGTGCCAGCCCCGCCCCGGGGACCGGGGAGCTGTTTTTT.